These T cell receptor beta chains were read from a single sample in a study of blood T cell repertoires in COVID-19. Measured with immunoSEQ multiplex PCR; TCRdb has only the in-frame clones, and not every one. The data show 43,000 or so clones, approximately 90% seen once. The sequencing input was peripheral blood. The receptor set was obtained from a human donor in a cohort sampled during active COVID-19. Each CDR3 is given with its conserved first and last residue. D genes are given only for firm matches. Size is omitted from some rows. Given values are once, few, many or a class for expanded clones.

v_gene	d_gene	j_gene	abundance	CDR3aa	CDR3nt
TRBV30	TRBD1	TRBJ1-2	-	CAWKGQGAVGYTF	TGTGCCTGGAAAGGGCAGGGGGCAGTTGGCTACACCTTC
TRBV3-1/TRBV3-2	TRBD1	TRBJ2-7	-	CASSQDRGTYEQYF	TGTGCCAGCAGCCAGGACAGGGGAACCTACGAGCAGTACTTC
TRBV10-3	-	TRBJ1-1	-	CAISESRRSTEAFF	TGTGCCATCAGTGAGTCGAGGAGGAGCACTGAAGCTTTCTTT
TRBV18	TRBD1	TRBJ1-2	-	CASSPAPGQGVGYTF	TGTGCCAGCTCACCAGCCCCGGGACAGGGAGTAGGCTACACCTTC
TRBV28	-	TRBJ2-3	-	CASSFFSWAGVTDTQYF	TGTGCCAGCAGTTTCTTCTCGTGGGCAGGGGTAACAGATACGCAGTATTTT
TRBV9	-	TRBJ2-1	few	CASSGGPTGNGNEQFF	TGTGCCAGCAGCGGTGGCCCCACAGGGAATGGCAATGAGCAGTTCTTC
TRBV3-1/TRBV3-2	-	TRBJ2-7	few	CASSQDVRVEQYF	TGTGCCAGCAGCCAAGATGTCCGGGTCGAGCAGTACTTC
TRBV28	TRBD1	TRBJ1-5	-	CASCTGGSNQPQHF	TGTGCCAGTTGCACAGGGGGAAGCAATCAGCCCCAGCATTTT
TRBV4-1	TRBD1	TRBJ2-7	-	CASSPTGTEPPYEQYF	TGCGCCAGCAGCCCTACCGGGACAGAGCCTCCCTACGAGCAGTACTTC
TRBV4-2	TRBD2	TRBJ2-3	-	CASSHGTKTRDTQYF	TGTGCCAGCAGCCATGGGACTAAAACAAGGGATACGCAGTATTTT
TRBV2	-	TRBJ1-2	-	CASSRAGEGYTF	TGTGCCAGCAGTCGTGCAGGGGAGGGCTACACCTTC
TRBV27	-	TRBJ2-7	-	CARYSGEQYF	TGTGCCAGGTACTCTGGCGAGCAGTACTTC
TRBV19	TRBD1	TRBJ1-5	-	CATRQGNRNQPQHF	TGTGCCACAAGACAGGGGAATCGCAATCAGCCCCAGCATTTT
TRBV6-1	-	TRBJ2-7	-	CASSEPLYEQYF	TGTGCCAGCAGTGAACCCCTATACGAGCAGTACTTC
TRBV2	TRBD1	TRBJ1-2	-	CASSLGQNYGYTF	TGTGCCAGCAGTTTGGGACAGAACTATGGCTACACCTTC
TRBV5-1	TRBD1	TRBJ1-1	-	CASSVTGGRRQNTEAFF	TGCGCCAGCAGCGTAACAGGGGGGCGAAGGCAGAACACTGAAGCTTTCTTT
TRBV6-5	TRBD1	TRBJ2-5	-	CASRGDSPYQETQYF	TGTGCCAGCAGGGGGGACAGCCCCTACCAAGAGACCCAGTACTTC
TRBV4-3	-	TRBJ1-2	-	CASSQLTGEINYGYTF	TGCGCCAGCAGCCAATTGACAGGAGAGATCAACTATGGCTACACCTTC
TRBV27	-	TRBJ2-7	once	CASSFYAGLEQYF	TGTGCCAGCAGTTTCTATGCGGGTCTCGAGCAGTACTTC
TRBV7-3	TRBD2	TRBJ2-3	-	CASSFLAGGRSDTQYF	TGTGCCAGCAGCTTCCTAGCGGGAGGACGGTCGGATACGCAGTATTTT
TRBV4-1	TRBD2	TRBJ2-7	few	CASSQEEIGGAYEQYF	TGCGCCAGCAGCCAAGAGGAAATCGGGGGGGCGTACGAGCAGTACTTC
TRBV27	TRBD2	TRBJ2-1	once	CASSLVRFGTSFVNEQFF	TGTGCCAGCAGTTTAGTACGTTTTGGGACTAGCTTTGTCAATGAGCAGTTCTTC
TRBV18	-	TRBJ2-7	-	CASSRAYEQYF	TGTGCCAGCTCACGCGCCTACGAGCAGTACTTC
TRBV29-1	-	TRBJ2-3	-	CSVEKGGAGGSNTQYF	TGCAGCGTTGAAAAGGGAGGTGCAGGGGGAAGTAATACGCAGTATTTT
TRBV3-1/TRBV3-2	-	TRBJ2-3	-	CASSRLGRTDTDTQYF	TGTGCCAGCAGCCGTCTCGGGCGGACTGACACAGATACGCAGTATTTT
TRBV3-1/TRBV3-2	-	TRBJ2-2	-	CASSRAGSGELFF	TGTGCCAGCAGCCGAGCGGGTTCCGGGGAGCTGTTTTTT
TRBV2	-	TRBJ2-2	-	CASSDYSNTGELFF	TGTGCCAGCAGTGATTACTCGAACACCGGGGAGCTGTTTTTT
TRBV21-1	-	TRBJ2-7	-	CASSNRTARAFYEQYF	TGTGCCAGCAGCAACCGGACAGCCCGAGCCTTTTACGAGCAGTACTTC
TRBV6-5	TRBD2	TRBJ2-1	-	CASSYSAGGPRNEQFF	TGTGCCAGCAGTTACTCAGCGGGAGGGCCACGAAATGAGCAGTTCTTC
TRBV7-9	-	TRBJ2-1	-	CASSLGLFDEQFF	TGTGCCAGCAGCTTAGGTCTGTTCGATGAGCAGTTCTTC
TRBV3-1/TRBV3-2	TRBD2	TRBJ2-7	-	CASSQGLAGVGQYF	TGTGCCAGCAGCCAGGGACTAGCGGGAGTCGGGCAGTACTTC
TRBV7-6	TRBD1	TRBJ2-7	-	CASSLGTGIKVGEQYF	TGTGCCAGCAGCTTGGGGACAGGGATTAAGGTGGGCGAGCAGTACTTC
TRBV3-1/TRBV3-2	-	TRBJ1-5	-	CASSQAGSSNQPQHF	TGTGCCAGCAGCCAAGCCGGGTCCAGCAATCAGCCCCAGCATTTT
TRBV5-4	-	TRBJ1-2	-	CASSFGQNYGYTF	TGTGCCAGCAGCTTCGGACAAAACTATGGCTACACCTTC
TRBV6-6	-	TRBJ1-1	few	CASSYAEMNTEAFF	TGTGCCAGCAGTTACGCCGAGATGAACACTGAAGCTTTCTTT
TRBV9	TRBD2	TRBJ2-3	-	CASSVGLAKITDTQYF	TGTGCCAGCAGCGTAGGACTAGCCAAAATCACAGATACGCAGTATTTT
TRBV6-5	TRBD1	TRBJ2-7	-	CATSTGDLSYEQYF	TGTGCCACAAGTACAGGGGACCTCTCCTACGAGCAGTACTTC
TRBV10-3	TRBD1	TRBJ2-5	-	CASTGTEETQYF	TGTGCCTCAACCGGGACAGAAGAGACCCAGTACTTC
TRBV28	TRBD1	TRBJ1-2	once	CASSFGTGRDYGYTF	TGTGCCAGCAGTTTCGGGACAGGGAGGGACTATGGCTACACCTTC
TRBV4-2	TRBD2	TRBJ2-3	-	CASSQGGTSGTDTQYF	TGTGCCAGCAGCCAAGGGGGGACTAGCGGCACAGATACGCAGTATTTT